This T cell receptor (beta chain) is from a study of blood T cell repertoires in COVID-19. Libraries were prepared by immunoSEQ multiplex PCR; TCRdb keeps only in-frame clonotypes and omits some of them. Among some 150,000 clones listed, 86% were seen once. V lost 2 bases and J 8 bases, leaving 12 bases between the germline ends. CDR1 and CDR2 (germline): SGHTA, FQGTGA. The length of the CDR3 is 13 residues. The chain is built from TRBV7-3 and TRBJ1-2; D call uncertain. This TCR was sampled from a man between 65 and 80 years old with acute or convalescent COVID-19. Specimen: peripheral blood. In DNA form, the CDR3 reads TGTGCCAGCAGCTTAGAAGGGAGGAAGGGCTACACCTTC. This gives the protein CASSLEGRKGYTF.